This TCR beta chain was sequenced for a study of T cells in Graves' hyperthyroidism and ophthalmopathy. Amplified TCR beta CDR3 regions came from RNA transcripts. The study used the HTBI primer set for a first-round RT-PCR of the TCR CDR3. TCRdb redid the calling of the multiplex PCR reads with MiXCR, one entry per CDR3 protein. The table records about 330,000 distinct CDR3 sequences, roughly an eighth of them present only once. A few counts support this clonotype. V lost 0 bases, J lost 5 bases, and 13 bases stayed unmatched. This CDR3 contains 17 residues. CDR1 and CDR2 (germline): DFQATT, SNEGSKA (reference sequence).

The sample taken for sequencing was blood. The source is a woman in her forties with Graves' ophthalmopathy. The chain uses TRBV20-1 and TRBJ2-5; 9 nucleotides agree with TRBD2. The chain's CDR3 is CSAREGGASGVPETQYF. The CDR3 nucleotides are TGCAGTGCTAGAGAGGGTGGCGCTAGCGGGGTGCCGGAGACCCAGTACTTC.